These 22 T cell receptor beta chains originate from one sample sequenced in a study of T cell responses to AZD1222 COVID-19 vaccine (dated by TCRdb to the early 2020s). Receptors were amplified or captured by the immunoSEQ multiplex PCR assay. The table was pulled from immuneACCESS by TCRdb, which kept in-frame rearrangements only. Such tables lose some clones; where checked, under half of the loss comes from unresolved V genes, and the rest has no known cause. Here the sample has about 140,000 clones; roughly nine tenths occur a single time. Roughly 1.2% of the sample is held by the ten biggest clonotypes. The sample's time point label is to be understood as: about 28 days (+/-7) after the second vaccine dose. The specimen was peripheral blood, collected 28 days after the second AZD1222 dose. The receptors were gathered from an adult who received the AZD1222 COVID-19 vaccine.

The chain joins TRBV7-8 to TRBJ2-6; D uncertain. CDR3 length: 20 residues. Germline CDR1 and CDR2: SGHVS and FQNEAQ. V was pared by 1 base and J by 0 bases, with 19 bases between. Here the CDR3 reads CASSLVWVPGRSSGANVLTF. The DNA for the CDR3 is TGTGCCAGCAGCTTAGTTTGGGTCCCCGGAAGGAGCTCTGGGGCCAACGTCCTGACTTTC.

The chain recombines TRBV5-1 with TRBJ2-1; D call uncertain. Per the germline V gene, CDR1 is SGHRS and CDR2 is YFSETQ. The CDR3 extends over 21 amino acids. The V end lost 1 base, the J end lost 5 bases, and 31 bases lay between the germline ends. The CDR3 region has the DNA TGCGCCAGCAGCTTGCGTGGAGTAGTCGGTGGGTCACCTTCTACAAACAATGAGCAGTTCTTC. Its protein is CASSLRGVVGGSPSTNNEQFF.

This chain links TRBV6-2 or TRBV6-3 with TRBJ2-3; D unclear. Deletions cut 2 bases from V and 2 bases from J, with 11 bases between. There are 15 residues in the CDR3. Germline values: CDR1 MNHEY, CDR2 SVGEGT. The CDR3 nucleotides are TGTGCCAGCAGTTACCCGACATCCTCCACAGATACGCAGTATTTT. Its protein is CASSYPTSSTDTQYF.

CDR3 bases: TGTGCCAGCAGTCTAGACAGGTACACTGAAGCTTTCTTT. Protein: CASSLDRYTEAFF. V usage is TRBV27 and J usage is TRBJ1-1, with D perhaps TRBD1 (6 bases). Trimming left V 5 bases short and J 3 bases short, with 10 bases between. Germline V gene data show CDR1 as MNHEY and CDR2 as SMNVEV (reference sequence). This CDR3 is built from 13 residues.

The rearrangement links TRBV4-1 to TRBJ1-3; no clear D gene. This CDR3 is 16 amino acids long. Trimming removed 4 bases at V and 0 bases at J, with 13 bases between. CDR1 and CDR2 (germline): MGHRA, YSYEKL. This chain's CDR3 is CASSPSEERSGNTIYF. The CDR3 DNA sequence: TGCGCCAGCAGCCCCTCCGAGGAGCGCTCTGGAAACACCATATATTTT.

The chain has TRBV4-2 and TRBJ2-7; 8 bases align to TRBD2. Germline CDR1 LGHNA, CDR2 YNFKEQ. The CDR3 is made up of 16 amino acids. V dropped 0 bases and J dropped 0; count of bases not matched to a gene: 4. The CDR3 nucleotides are TGTGCCAGCAGCCAAGAGGCCACTAGCGGCTCCTACGAGCAGTACTTC. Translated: CASSQEATSGSYEQYF.

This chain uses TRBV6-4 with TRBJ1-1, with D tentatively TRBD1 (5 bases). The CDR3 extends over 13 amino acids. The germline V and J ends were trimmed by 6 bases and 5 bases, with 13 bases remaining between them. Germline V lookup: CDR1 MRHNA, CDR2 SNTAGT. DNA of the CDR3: TGTGCCAGCAGGAGGCACAAGGGGACTGAAGCTTTCTTT. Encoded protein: CASRRHKGTEAFF.

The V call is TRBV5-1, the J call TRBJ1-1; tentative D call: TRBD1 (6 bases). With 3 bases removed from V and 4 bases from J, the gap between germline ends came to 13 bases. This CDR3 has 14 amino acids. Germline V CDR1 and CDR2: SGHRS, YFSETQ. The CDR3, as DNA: TGCGCCAGCAGCTCACAGGGAGGGGTCACTGAAGCTTTCTTT. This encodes CASSSQGGVTEAFF.

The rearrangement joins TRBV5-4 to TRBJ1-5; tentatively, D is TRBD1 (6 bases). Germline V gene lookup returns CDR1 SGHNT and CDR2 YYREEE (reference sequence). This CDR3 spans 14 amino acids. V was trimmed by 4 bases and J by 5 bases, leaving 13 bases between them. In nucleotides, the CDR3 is TGTGCCAGCAGCCTCCCGGGGGCGGATCAGCCCCAGCATTTT. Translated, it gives CASSLPGADQPQHF.

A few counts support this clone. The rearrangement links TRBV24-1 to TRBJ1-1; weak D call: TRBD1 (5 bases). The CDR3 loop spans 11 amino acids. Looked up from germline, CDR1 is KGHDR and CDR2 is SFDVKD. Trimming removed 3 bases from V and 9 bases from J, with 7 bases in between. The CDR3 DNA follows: TGTGCCACCAGTGATGGGACGAAAGCTTTCTTT. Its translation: CATSDGTKAFF.

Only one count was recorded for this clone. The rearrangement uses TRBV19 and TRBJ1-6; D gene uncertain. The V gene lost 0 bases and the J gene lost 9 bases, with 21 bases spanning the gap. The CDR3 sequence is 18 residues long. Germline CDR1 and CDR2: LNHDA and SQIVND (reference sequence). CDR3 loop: CASSIDAGSTHGGSPLHF. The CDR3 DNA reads TGTGCCAGTAGTATAGATGCGGGCTCGACTCACGGTGGTTCACCCCTCCACTTT. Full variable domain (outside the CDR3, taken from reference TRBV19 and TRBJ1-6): DGGITQSPKYLFRKEGQNVTLSCEQNLNHDAMYWYRQDPGQGLRLIYYSQIVNDFQKGDIAEGYSVSREKKESFPLTVTSAQKNPTAFYLCASSIDAGSTHGGSPLHFGNGTRLTVT.

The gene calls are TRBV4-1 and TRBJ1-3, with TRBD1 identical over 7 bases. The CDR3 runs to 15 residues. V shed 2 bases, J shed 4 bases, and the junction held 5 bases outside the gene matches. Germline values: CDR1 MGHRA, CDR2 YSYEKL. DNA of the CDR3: TGCGCCAGCAGCCAAACCATGGACAGGGGAAACACCATATATTTT. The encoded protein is CASSQTMDRGNTIYF.

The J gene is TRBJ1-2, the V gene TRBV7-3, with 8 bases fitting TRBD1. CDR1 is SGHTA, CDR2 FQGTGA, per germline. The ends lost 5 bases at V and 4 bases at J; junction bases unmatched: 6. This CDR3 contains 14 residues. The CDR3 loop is CASSVSGGGYGYTF. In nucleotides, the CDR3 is TGTGCCAGCAGCGTCTCAGGGGGCGGCTATGGCTACACCTTC. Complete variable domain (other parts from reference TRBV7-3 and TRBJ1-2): GAGVSQTPSNKVTEKGKYVELRCDPISGHTALYWYRQSLGQGPEFLIYFQGTGAADDSGLPNDRFFAVRPEGSVSTLKIQRTERGDSAVYLCASSVSGGGYGYTFGSGTRLTVV.

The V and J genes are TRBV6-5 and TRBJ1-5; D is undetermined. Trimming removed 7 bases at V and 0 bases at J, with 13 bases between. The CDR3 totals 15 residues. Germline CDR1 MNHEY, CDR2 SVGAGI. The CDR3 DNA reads TGTGCCAGCACCCCAGGACGCCATAGCAATCAGCCCCAGCATTTT. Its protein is CASTPGRHSNQPQHF.

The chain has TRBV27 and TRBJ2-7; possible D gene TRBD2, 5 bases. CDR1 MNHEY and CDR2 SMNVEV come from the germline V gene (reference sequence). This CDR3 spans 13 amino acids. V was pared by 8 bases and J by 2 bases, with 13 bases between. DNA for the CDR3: TGTGCCAGCTGGGTGAGAGGGACCTACGAGCAGTACTTC. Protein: CASWVRGTYEQYF.

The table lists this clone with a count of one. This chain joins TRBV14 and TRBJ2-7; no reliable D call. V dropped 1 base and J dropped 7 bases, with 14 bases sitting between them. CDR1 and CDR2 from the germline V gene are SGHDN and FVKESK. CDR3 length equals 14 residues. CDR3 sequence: CASSQVQGYKEQYF. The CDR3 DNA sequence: TGTGCCAGCAGCCAAGTTCAAGGATATAAAGAGCAGTACTTC.

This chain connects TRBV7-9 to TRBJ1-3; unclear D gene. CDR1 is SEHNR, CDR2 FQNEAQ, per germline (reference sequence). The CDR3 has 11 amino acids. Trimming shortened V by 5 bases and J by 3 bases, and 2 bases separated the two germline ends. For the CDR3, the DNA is TGTGCCAGCAGCCGTGGAAACACCATATATTTT. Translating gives CASSRGNTIYF.

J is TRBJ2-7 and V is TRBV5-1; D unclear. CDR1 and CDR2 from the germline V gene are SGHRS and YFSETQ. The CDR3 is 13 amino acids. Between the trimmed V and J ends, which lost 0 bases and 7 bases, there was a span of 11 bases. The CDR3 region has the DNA TGCGCCAGCAGCTTGGTTCCTTCCGGGGAGCAGTACTTC. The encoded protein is CASSLVPSGEQYF.

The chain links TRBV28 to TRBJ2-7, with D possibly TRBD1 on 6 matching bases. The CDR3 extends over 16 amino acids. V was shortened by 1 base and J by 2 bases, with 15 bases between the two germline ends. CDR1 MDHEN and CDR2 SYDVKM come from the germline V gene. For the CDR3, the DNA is TGTGCCAGCAGTTTATCAGGGGCTGTAGGCGCCTACGAGCAGTACTTC. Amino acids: CASSLSGAVGAYEQYF.

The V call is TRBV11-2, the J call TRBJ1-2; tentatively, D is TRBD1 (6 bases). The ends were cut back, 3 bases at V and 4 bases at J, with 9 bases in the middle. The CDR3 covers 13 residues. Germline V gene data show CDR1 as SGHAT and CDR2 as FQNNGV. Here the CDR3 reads CASSFRGRYGYTF. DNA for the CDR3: TGTGCCAGCAGCTTCAGGGGACGCTATGGCTACACCTTC.

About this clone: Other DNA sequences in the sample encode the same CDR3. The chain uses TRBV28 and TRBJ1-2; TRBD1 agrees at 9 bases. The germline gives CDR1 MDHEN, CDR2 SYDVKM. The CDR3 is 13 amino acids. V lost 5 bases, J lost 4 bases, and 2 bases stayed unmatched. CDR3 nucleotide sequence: TGTGCCAGCAGTGGGGACAGGGTCTATGGCTACACCTTC. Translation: CASSGDRVYGYTF.

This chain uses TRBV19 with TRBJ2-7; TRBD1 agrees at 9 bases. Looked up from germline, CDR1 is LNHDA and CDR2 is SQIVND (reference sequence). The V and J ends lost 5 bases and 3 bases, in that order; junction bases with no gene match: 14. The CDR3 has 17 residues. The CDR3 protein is CASSSGVGGQGRYEQYF. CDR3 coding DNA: TGTGCCAGTAGTTCCGGGGTCGGGGGACAGGGTCGCTACGAGCAGTACTTC. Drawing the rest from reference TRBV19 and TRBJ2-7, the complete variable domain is DGGITQSPKYLFRKEGQNVTLSCEQNLNHDAMYWYRQDPGQGLRLIYYSQIVNDFQKGDIAEGYSVSREKKESFPLTVTSAQKNPTAFYLCASSSGVGGQGRYEQYFGPGTRLTVT.